This note documents a single T cell receptor beta chain sequence. The record originates from a study of shared T cell receptors in the human thymus. The ends lost 5 bases at V and 4 bases at J; junction bases unmatched: 2. In germline, CDR1 is SGHTA, CDR2 FQGNSA. The CDR3 runs 13 residues. TCRdb's table, derived via immunoSEQ multiplex PCR, lists solely in-frame clones and lacks some. Found here are some 700,000 clones, approximately 90% of them singletons; the top ten hold over 0.008%. This sample also belongs to another study, concerning human thymus T cells.

Sequencing was done on a sample of thymocytes. V usage is TRBV7-2 and J usage is TRBJ2-3; 8 bases fit TRBD1. The sequence derives from a boy less than two years old with a congenital heart defect. The CDR3 sequence: CASSNRGADTQYF. DNA of the CDR3: TGTGCCAGCAGCAACAGGGGGGCAGATACGCAGTATTTT.